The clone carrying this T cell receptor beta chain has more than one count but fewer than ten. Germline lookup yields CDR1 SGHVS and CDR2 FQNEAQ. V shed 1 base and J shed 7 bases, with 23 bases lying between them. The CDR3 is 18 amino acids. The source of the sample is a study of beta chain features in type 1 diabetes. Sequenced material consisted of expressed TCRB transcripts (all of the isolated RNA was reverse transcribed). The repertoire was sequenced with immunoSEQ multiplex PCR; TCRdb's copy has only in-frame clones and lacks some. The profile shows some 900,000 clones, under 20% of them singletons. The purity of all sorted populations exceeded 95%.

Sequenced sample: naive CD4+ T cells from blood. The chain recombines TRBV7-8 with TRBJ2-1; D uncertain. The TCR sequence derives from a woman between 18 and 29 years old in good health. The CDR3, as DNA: TGTGCCAGCAGCTTAGTCATTGATTGGCGGACCGTAAGTAATGAGCAGTTCTTC. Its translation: CASSLVIDWRTVSNEQFF.